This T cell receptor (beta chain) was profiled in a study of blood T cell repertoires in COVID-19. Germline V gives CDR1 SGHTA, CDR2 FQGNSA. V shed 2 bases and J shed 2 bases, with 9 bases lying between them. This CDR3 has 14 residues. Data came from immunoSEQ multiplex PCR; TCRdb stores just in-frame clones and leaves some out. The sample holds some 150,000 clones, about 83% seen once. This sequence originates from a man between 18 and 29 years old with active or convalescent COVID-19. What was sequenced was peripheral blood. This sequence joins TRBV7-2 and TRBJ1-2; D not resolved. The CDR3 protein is CASSLHFLNYGYTF. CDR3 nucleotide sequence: TGTGCCAGCAGCTTACACTTCCTCAACTATGGCTACACCTTC.